What follows are 20 T cell receptor beta chains derived from one specimen sequenced in a study of blood T cells in healthy people across ages. A second PCR of 7 to 11 cycles used a sample-barcoded 5' primer and a J-beta primer mix. TCRdb ran MiXCR on the 5' RACE reads and lists one entry per CDR3 protein. The sample consists of about 1.8 million distinct CDR3 sequences, roughly 52% of them appearing once. Sequenced sample: blood. These receptors originate from a woman in her forties in good health.

Only a few counts were recorded for this clonotype. V is TRBV10-2 and J is TRBJ1-2; 8 bases align to TRBD1. CDR3 size: 14 residues. V dropped 4 bases and J dropped 8; count of bases not matched to a gene: 9. Per germline, CDR1 WSHSY and CDR2 SAAADI. CDR3 DNA: TGCGCCAGCAGTGTCCTTGCAGGGGGCAACGGCTACACCTTC. Translating it yields CASSVLAGGNGYTF.

The chain uses TRBV7-9 and TRBJ2-1; TRBD1 aligns across 7 bases. The assigned J gene may be wrong: the sequence end matches TRBJ2-7 better. The CDR3 spans 15 residues. Germline lookup yields CDR1 SEHNR and CDR2 FQNEAQ (reference sequence). DNA of the CDR3: TGTGCCAGCAGCCAATCCGGGACAGACTACAATGAGCAGTACTTC. Encoded protein: CASSQSGTDYNEQYF.

The chain has TRBV11-2 and TRBJ2-1; 13 bases match TRBD2. In germline, CDR1 is SGHAT, CDR2 FQNNGV. The CDR3 is 18 amino acids. The J segment lost 5 bases and the V segment lost 2 bases, leaving 9 bases of the junction unmatched. In DNA, the CDR3 is TGTGCCAGCAGCTTATTTACTAGCGGGGGGGACGGGAACAATGAGCAGTTCTTC. It is translated as CASSLFTSGGDGNNEQFF.

The rearrangement links TRBV10-3 to TRBJ2-1, with D hard to call. The V and J ends lost 2 bases and 7 bases respectively, with 15 bases between them. CDR3 size: 15 residues. CDR1 ENHRY and CDR2 SYGVKD come from the germline V gene. This chain's CDR3 is CAISEKGNSRNEQFF. CDR3 coding DNA: TGTGCCATCAGTGAGAAGGGAAACTCGCGTAATGAGCAGTTCTTC.

This sequence joins TRBV20-1 and TRBJ2-1, with a tentative D call TRBD1 (6 bases). Germline-derived CDR1 and CDR2 are DFQATT and SNEGSKA (reference sequence). Trimming left V 4 bases short and J 2 bases short, with 27 bases between. This CDR3 region has 19 residues. The CDR3 nucleotides read TGCAGTGCTACGAAGGAACCTCATAACAGGGCAGCGGCCTACAATGAGCAGTTCTTC. The encoded protein is CSATKEPHNRAAAYNEQFF.

This chain links TRBV6-2 or TRBV6-3 with TRBJ2-5, with no clear D. Per the germline V gene, CDR1 is MNHEY and CDR2 is SVGEGT. The V and J ends lost 2 bases and 5 bases respectively, with 9 bases between them. This CDR3 has 13 amino acids. The CDR3 sequence: CASSYLNWETQYF. In DNA form, the CDR3 reads TGTGCCAGCAGTTACCTAAATTGGGAGACCCAGTACTTC.

This clonotype occurred a few times. The V gene is TRBV27, the J gene TRBJ1-1, with unresolved D. CDR1 is MNHEY, CDR2 SMNVEV, per germline (reference sequence). The germline V and J ends were trimmed by 6 bases and 6 bases, with 14 bases remaining between them. The CDR3 loop spans 13 amino acids. The CDR3 reads CASSRMGSAEAFF. The CDR3 DNA reads as TGTGCCAGCAGCCGAATGGGGAGCGCTGAAGCTTTCTTT.

The rearrangement uses TRBV4-3 and TRBJ2-3; D possibly matches TRBD1 or TRBD2 (5 bases each). CDR3 length: 14 residues. Trimming cost V 1 base and J 6 bases, with 11 bases left between them. The germline V gene has CDR1 LGHNA and CDR2 YSLEER. CDR3 bases: TGCGCCAGCAGCCAAGCACCGGGACGGGATACGCAGTATTTT. Residues: CASSQAPGRDTQYF.

This clonotype was seen a few times. The CDR3 nucleotides are TGTGCCATCATGGCAGGGGAGTACAATGAGCAGTTCTTC. Translating it yields CAIMAGEYNEQFF. This chain connects TRBV10-3 to TRBJ2-1; TRBD1 is a possible D gene (6 bases). Germline CDR1 reads ENHRY; CDR2 reads SYGVKD. The CDR3 sequence is 13 residues long. Trimming pared 7 bases from V and 4 bases from J, leaving 11 bases between.

A few counts support this clonotype. V usage is TRBV5-1 and J usage is TRBJ2-1; 8 bases fit TRBD1. This CDR3 has 16 amino acids. V lost 0 bases to trimming and J lost 4 bases; unmatched junction nucleotides: 6. Germline CDR1 SGHRS, CDR2 YFSETQ. CDR3 loop: CASSLGRQGPYNEQFF. DNA for the CDR3: TGCGCCAGCAGCTTGGGGCGACAGGGGCCGTACAATGAGCAGTTCTTC.

CDR3: CASRPSGRGYTF. Here the CDR3 DNA reads TGTGCCAGCAGACCCTCGGGCCGCGGGTACACCTTC. This chain uses TRBV27 with TRBJ1-2; D ambiguous. Trimming cost V 6 bases and J 11 bases, with 16 bases left between them. The CDR3 extends over 12 amino acids. Germline V lookup: CDR1 MNHEY, CDR2 SMNVEV (reference sequence).

V and J are TRBV29-1 and TRBJ2-5, with TRBD1 identical over 9 bases. J lost 4 bases, V lost 4 bases, and 4 bases had no gene match. The CDR3 loop spans 13 amino acids. Germline loops: CDR1 SQVTM, CDR2 ANQGSEA. The CDR3 loop reads CSVGRGQGETQYF. CDR3 in DNA: TGCAGCGTTGGAAGGGGACAGGGAGAGACCCAGTACTTC.

This clonotype turned up a few times. V and J are TRBV20-1 and TRBJ2-5; 9 positions match TRBD1. CDR3 length equals 13 residues. Germline V gene sequence: CDR1 DFQATT, CDR2 SNEGSKA (reference sequence). Trimming at V came to 5 bases and at J to 5 bases, leaving 6 bases not matched to a gene. As DNA, the CDR3 is TGCAGTGCTCGGACAGGGGTACGCGAGACCCAGTACTTC. Its translation: CSARTGVRETQYF.

In this sample, this clonotype turned up many times. V and J are TRBV7-9 and TRBJ2-5, with D hard to call. Deletions cut 2 bases from V and 2 bases from J, with 6 bases between. This CDR3 has 13 residues. CDR1 is SEHNR and CDR2 is FQNEAQ in the germline V gene (reference sequence). CDR3 region: CASSLPDQETQYF. The CDR3 DNA reads as TGTGCCAGCAGCTTACCGGATCAAGAGACCCAGTACTTC.

V usage is TRBV20-1 and J usage is TRBJ1-1, with no clear D. Germline loops: CDR1 DFQATT, CDR2 SNEGSKA (reference sequence). This CDR3 has 12 residues. V lost 0 bases to trimming and J lost 9 bases, with 11 bases between them. The DNA for the CDR3 is TGCAGTGCTAGAGACGCGGGGTATAAAGCTTTCTTT. It yields the protein CSARDAGYKAFF.

This chain uses TRBV4-2 with TRBJ1-2; possibly TRBD1 for D (5 bases). Trimming left V 0 bases short and J 9 bases short, with 14 bases between. The CDR3 length is 14 residues. CDR1 is LGHNA and CDR2 is YNFKEQ in the germline V gene. The chain's CDR3 is CASSQESGWHSYTF. Written as DNA, the CDR3 is TGTGCCAGCAGCCAAGAGTCAGGGTGGCATAGCTACACCTTC.

The CDR3 loop reads CASSSRAGDKNIQYF. The CDR3 region has the DNA TGTGCCAGCAGCTCGAGAGCAGGGGACAAAAACATTCAGTACTTC. V and J are TRBV7-2 and TRBJ2-4, with D tentatively TRBD1 (6 bases). Germline V gene data show CDR1 as SGHTA and CDR2 as FQGNSA. The CDR3 contains 15 residues. Between the trimmed V and J ends, which lost 4 bases and 3 bases, there was a span of 13 bases.

This chain connects TRBV3-1 to TRBJ2-4; perhaps TRBD2 as D (5 bases). Germline CDR1 reads LGHDT; CDR2 reads YNNKEL (reference sequence). Between the trimmed V and J ends, which lost 5 bases and 7 bases, there was a span of 21 bases. The CDR3 consists of 16 residues. The CDR3 protein is CASSSAAYPYWNIQYF. The CDR3 nucleotides read TGTGCCAGCAGCTCAGCGGCATATCCCTATTGGAACATTCAGTACTTC.

On this clonotype itself: A much more abundant neighbour one base away suggests this may be a read error. This chain uses TRBV4-1 with TRBJ2-4, with a tentative D call TRBD1 (6 bases). The better agreement between TRBJ2-7 and the DNA end casts doubt on the J call. Per germline, CDR1 MGHRA and CDR2 YSYEKL. The CDR3 runs to 12 residues. CDR3 sequence reads: CASRGDTNEQYF. The CDR3 DNA sequence: TGCGCCAGCAGAGGGGACACAAACGAGCAGTACTTC.

The table lists this clonotype with a few counts. The rearrangement joins TRBV6-5 to TRBJ2-1; weak D call: TRBD2 (6 bases). Per germline, CDR1 MNHEY and CDR2 SVGAGI. Trimming pared 6 bases from V and 8 bases from J, leaving 14 bases between. This CDR3 is 13 amino acids long. The CDR3 DNA sequence: TGTGCCAGCAGAACGTGGGGGGAGGATGAGCAGTTCTTC. Its translation: CASRTWGEDEQFF.